The 10 T cell receptor beta chains below were found in one sample sequenced in a study of post-analysis software for immune sequencing data. Study observations and caveats: When patients were compared with controls, a handful of TRBV segments were more frequent, TRBV5-6, TRBV5-1 and TRBV20-1 among them.

No antigen is known for these receptors. Unique molecular identifiers were carried by the TCR beta cDNA libraries. TCRdb called the PCR reads again in MiXCR, with one record for every CDR3 protein. The sample comprises hundreds of thousands of distinct CDR3 sequences, approximately 60% of which are singletons, and around 11% rests with the top ten. Sequencing was carried out using blood. These receptors all stem from a girl aged 2 to 9 with multiple sclerosis.

This clonotype occurred a few times. The chain recombines TRBV7-9 with TRBJ2-5; 9 nucleotides align to TRBD1. Trimming cost V 5 bases and J 4 bases; bases outside gene matches: 8. Germline V gene lookup returns CDR1 SEHNR and CDR2 FQNEAQ (reference sequence). The CDR3 totals 15 residues. This CDR3 is CASSPQGANGETQYF. The CDR3 DNA follows: TGTGCCAGCAGCCCACAGGGGGCGAACGGAGAGACCCAGTACTTC.

The chain joins TRBV7-2 to TRBJ1-1; TRBD1 agrees at 7 bases. Germline lookup yields CDR1 SGHTA and CDR2 FQGNSA. The CDR3 is 18 residues long. V lost 1 base to trimming and J lost 1 base; unmatched junction nucleotides: 12. The CDR3 DNA reads as TGTGCCAGCAGCTTAGAAACAGGGGCGCTCCCAGGGAACACTGAAGCTTTCTTT. This codes for CASSLETGALPGNTEAFF.

V gene TRBV4-2 combines with J gene TRBJ2-4; 9 nucleotides match TRBD2. The last part of the DNA fits TRBJ2-5 better; the J call may be wrong. The CDR3 runs 16 residues. Germline CDR1 and CDR2: LGHNA and YNFKEQ. The CDR3 nucleotides are TGTGCCAGCAGCCAAGTCGTGCGGGGGGGCGGGGAGACCCAGTACTTC. Translated, it gives CASSQVVRGGGETQYF.

The chain links TRBV5-1 to TRBJ1-2; 7 bases are a match to TRBD1. Germline-derived CDR1 and CDR2 are SGHRS and YFSETQ. After removal of 0 bases from V and 4 bases from J, the junction contained 6 bases not matched to a gene. This CDR3 contains 15 residues. The CDR3 DNA follows: TGCGCCAGCAGCTTGGCCACAGGGGCGGGCTATGGCTACACCTTC. The encoded protein is CASSLATGAGYGYTF.

In this sample, this clonotype turned up a few times. The V and J genes are TRBV29-1 and TRBJ2-5, with D possibly TRBD1 on 6 matching bases. Germline lookup yields CDR1 SQVTM and CDR2 ANQGSEA. CDR3 size: 13 residues. V was trimmed by 7 bases and J by 2 bases, leaving 14 bases between them. In DNA form, the CDR3 reads TGCAGCGCGGGATGGACAGTACAAGAGACCCAGTACTTC. It encodes CSAGWTVQETQYF.

This chain connects TRBV3-1 to TRBJ1-5; 7 nucleotides line up with TRBD1. V shed 0 bases and J 7 bases; nucleotides not matched to a gene: 6. The CDR3 spans 15 residues. CDR1 LGHDT and CDR2 YNNKEL come from the germline V gene (reference sequence). CDR3 region: CASSQDHRGQQPQHF. In DNA, the CDR3 is TGTGCCAGCAGCCAAGACCACAGGGGTCAGCAGCCCCAGCATTTT. Filled out from reference TRBV3-1 and TRBJ1-5, the complete variable domain reads DTAVSQTPKYLVTQMGNDKSIKCEQNLGHDTMYWYKQDSKKFLKIMFSYNNKELIINETVPNRFSPKSPDKAHLNLHINSLELGDSAVYFCASSQDHRGQQPQHFGDGTRLSIL.

This chain joins TRBV30 and TRBJ1-5; D not certain. The germline V gene encodes CDR1 GTSNPN and CDR2 SVGIG (reference sequence). The CDR3 is 14 residues long. Trimming left V 3 bases short and J 0 bases short, with 9 bases between. CDR3 DNA sequence: TGTGCCTGGAGGCGGACGGATAGCAATCAGCCCCAGCATTTT. Translation gives CAWRRTDSNQPQHF.

This CDR3 is CSARAPGTGVEKLFF. The CDR3 DNA is TGCAGTGCTAGAGCCCCCGGGACAGGGGTCGAAAAACTGTTTTTT. The J gene is TRBJ1-4, the V gene TRBV20-1, with 10 bases that match TRBD1. Per germline, CDR1 DFQATT and CDR2 SNEGSKA (reference sequence). The CDR3 runs 15 residues. Trimming took 1 base from V and 8 from J; bases not matched to a gene: 7.

This clonotype has just a few counts. This sequence joins TRBV7-2 and TRBJ2-5, with unresolved D. The J call is in doubt because the DNA end fits TRBJ2-7 better. Germline CDR1 SGHTA, CDR2 FQGNSA. The CDR3 is 13 residues long. For the CDR3, the DNA is TGTGCCAGCAGCTTAGCAGTTCCTTACGAGCAGTACTTC. Amino acid sequence: CASSLAVPYEQYF.

This clonotype has more than one count but fewer than ten. The junction does not match germline at one end; this may be a read error. This sequence joins TRBV7-7 and TRBJ2-3; 9 nucleotides line up with TRBD1. Germline lookup yields CDR1 SSHAT and CDR2 FNYEAQ (reference sequence). The CDR3 length is 15 residues. The DNA for the CDR3 is TGTGCTAGCAGCTTGACAGGGGGTGGCACAGATACGCAGTATTTT. Encoded protein: CASSLTGGGTDTQYF.